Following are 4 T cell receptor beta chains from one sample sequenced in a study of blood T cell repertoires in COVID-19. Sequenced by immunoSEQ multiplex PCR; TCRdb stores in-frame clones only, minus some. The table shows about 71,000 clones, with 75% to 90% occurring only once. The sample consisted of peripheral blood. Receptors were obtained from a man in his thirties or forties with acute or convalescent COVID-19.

DNA for the CDR3: TGTGCCAGCAGCTCAGGACTAGCAATAACCGGGGAGCTGTTTTTT. Translation: CASSSGLAITGELFF. The chain couples TRBV7-3 to TRBJ2-2; 8 nucleotides agree with TRBD2. The CDR3 extends over 15 amino acids. Germline V gives CDR1 SGHTA, CDR2 FQGTGA. The J segment lost 5 bases and the V segment lost 4 bases, leaving 6 bases of the junction unmatched.

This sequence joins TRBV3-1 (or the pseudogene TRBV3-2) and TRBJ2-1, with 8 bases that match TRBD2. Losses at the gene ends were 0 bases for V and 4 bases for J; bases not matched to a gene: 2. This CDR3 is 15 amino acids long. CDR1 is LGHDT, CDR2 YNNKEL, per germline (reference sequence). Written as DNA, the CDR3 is TGTGCCAGCAGCCAAGATAGCGGGACTTACAATGAGCAGTTCTTC. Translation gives CASSQDSGTYNEQFF.

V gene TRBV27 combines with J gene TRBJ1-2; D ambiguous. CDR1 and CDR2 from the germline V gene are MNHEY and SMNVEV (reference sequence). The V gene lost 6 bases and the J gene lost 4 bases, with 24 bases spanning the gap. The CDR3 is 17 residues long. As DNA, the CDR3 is TGTGCCAGCAGCTCCGAGCCGAGGGATCCGATCCCCTATGGCTACACCTTC. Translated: CASSSEPRDPIPYGYTF.

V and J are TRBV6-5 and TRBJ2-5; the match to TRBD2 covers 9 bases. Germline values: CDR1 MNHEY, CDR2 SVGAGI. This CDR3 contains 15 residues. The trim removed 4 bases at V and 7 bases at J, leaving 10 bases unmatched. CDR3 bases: TGTGCCAGCAGTTTTATGCGGGGGGGCTTGGGGACCCAGTACTTC. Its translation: CASSFMRGGLGTQYF.